A selection of T cell receptor beta chains follows, all from one sample in a study of OX40 agonist ivuxolimab in advanced cancers. Produced via immunoSEQ multiplex PCR; TCRdb's table is partial and in-frame only. The sample has about 85,000 clones, roughly 91% seen once. Here the sequenced sample was CD4+ or CD8+ T cells sorted from blood, taken in a trial of the OX40 agonist ivuxolimab. Receptor source: an adult with an advanced solid tumor such as melanoma, head and neck, liver or kidney cancer. The CDR3 runs from the conserved cysteine through the conserved F or W. D genes are given only for firm matches. The size of a clone is reported for some rows only, either as once, few or many, or as a class for expanded clones.

J | V | D | size | DNA | CDR3
TRBJ2-2 | TRBV13 | TRBD2 | . | TGTGCCAGCAGCCCGACCACGATAGCGGGATCTGGCGGGGAGCTGTTTTTT | CASSPTTIAGSGGELFF
TRBJ2-1 | TRBV7-9 | TRBD2 | once | TGTGCCAGCACCCCACTAGCGGGAGTTAATGAGCAGTTCTTC | CASTPLAGVNEQFF
TRBJ2-1 | TRBV10-2 | . | . | TGCGCCAGAAACCATGAGCAGTTCTTC | CARNHEQFF
TRBJ2-5 | TRBV11-2 | . | . | TGTGCCAGCAGCTTAGCGGGCCTCAGAGAGACCCAGTACTTC | CASSLAGLRETQYF
TRBJ2-1 | TRBV6-4 | . | . | TGTGCCAGCAGTGACGTGGGTGGGAATGAGCAGTTCTTC | CASSDVGGNEQFF
TRBJ1-2 | TRBV6-5 | TRBD1 | . | TGTGCCAGCAGTCCCCGGCAGGGGGTCGGTTATGGCTACACCTTC | CASSPRQGVGYGYTF
TRBJ1-2 | TRBV4-1 | . | once | TGCGCCAGCAGCCAAGATTTAACCCTAGGGGGCTATGGCTACACCTTC | CASSQDLTLGGYGYTF
TRBJ1-5 | TRBV6-1 | . | . | TGTGCCAGCAGTGAAGAGGGGGTACAGCCCCAGCATTTT | CASSEEGVQPQHF
TRBJ2-3 | TRBV5-4 | . | . | TGTGCCTACCGGGAGTGGGGGGTTGCAGATACGCAGTATTTT | CAYREWGVADTQYF
TRBJ1-4 | TRBV5-1 | . | . | TGCGCCAGCAGCTTCCAGGGGTTTAATGAAAAACTGTTTTTT | CASSFQGFNEKLFF
TRBJ2-1 | TRBV5-4 | TRBD1 | . | TGTGCCAGCAGCCGGGACAGCGATAACAATGAGCAGTTCTTC | CASSRDSDNNEQFF
TRBJ1-6 | TRBV5-1 | . | . | TGCGCCAGCAGCTTGGGGGACGGCAACTCCTATAATTCACCCCTCCACTTT | CASSLGDGNSYNSPLHF
TRBJ2-1 | TRBV29-1 | TRBD2 | . | TGCAGCGTTGACGCTAGCGGGTTCTACAATGAGCAGTTCTTC | CSVDASGFYNEQFF
TRBJ1-2 | TRBV10-3 | TRBD1 | . | TGTGCCATCAGTGAGGCTAGGGGGCGCGGGAGTGGCTACACCTTC | CAISEARGRGSGYTF
TRBJ2-3 | TRBV7-2 | . | . | TGTGCCAGCAGCTTGGTAGGGCCCCCCACAGATACGCAGTATTTT | CASSLVGPPTDTQYF
TRBJ1-2 | TRBV7-2 | TRBD1 | once | TGTGCCAGCAGCTCAAACAGGGGCGAGGGCTACACCTTC | CASSSNRGEGYTF
TRBJ2-3 | TRBV10-3 | TRBD2 | . | TGTGCCATCAGTAGACTAGCGGGGGACACAGATACGCAGTATTTT | CAISRLAGDTDTQYF
TRBJ1-5 | TRBV21-1 | . | . | . | CASSNEVGEGTSVRTQHF